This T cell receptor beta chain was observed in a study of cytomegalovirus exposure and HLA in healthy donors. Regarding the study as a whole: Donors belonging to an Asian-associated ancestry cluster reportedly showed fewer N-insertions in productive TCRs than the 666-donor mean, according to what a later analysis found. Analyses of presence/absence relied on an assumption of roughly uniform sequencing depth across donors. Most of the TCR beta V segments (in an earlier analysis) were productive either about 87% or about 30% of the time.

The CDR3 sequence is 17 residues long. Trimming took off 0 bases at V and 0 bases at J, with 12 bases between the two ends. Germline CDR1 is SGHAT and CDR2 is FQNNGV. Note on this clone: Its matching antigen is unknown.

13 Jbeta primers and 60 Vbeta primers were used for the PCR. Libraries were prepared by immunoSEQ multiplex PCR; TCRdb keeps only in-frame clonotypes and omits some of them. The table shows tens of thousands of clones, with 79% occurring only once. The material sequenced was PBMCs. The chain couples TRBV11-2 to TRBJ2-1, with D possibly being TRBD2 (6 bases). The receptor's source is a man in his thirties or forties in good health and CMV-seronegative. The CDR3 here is CASSLDLRRVSYNEQFF. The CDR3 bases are TGTGCCAGCAGCTTAGATCTAAGGAGGGTCTCCTACAATGAGCAGTTCTTC.